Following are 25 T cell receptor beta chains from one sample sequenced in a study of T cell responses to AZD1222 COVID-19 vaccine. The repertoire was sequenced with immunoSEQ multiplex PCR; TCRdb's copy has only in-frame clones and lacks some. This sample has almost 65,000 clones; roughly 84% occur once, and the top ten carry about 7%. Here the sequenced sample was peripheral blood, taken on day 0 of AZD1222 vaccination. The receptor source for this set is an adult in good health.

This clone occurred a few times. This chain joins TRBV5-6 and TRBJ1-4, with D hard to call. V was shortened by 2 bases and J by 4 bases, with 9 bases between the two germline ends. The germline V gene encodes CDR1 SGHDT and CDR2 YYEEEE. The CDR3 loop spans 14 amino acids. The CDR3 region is CASSFGLNNEKLFF. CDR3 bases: TGTGCCAGCAGCTTCGGACTGAATAATGAAAAACTGTTTTTT.

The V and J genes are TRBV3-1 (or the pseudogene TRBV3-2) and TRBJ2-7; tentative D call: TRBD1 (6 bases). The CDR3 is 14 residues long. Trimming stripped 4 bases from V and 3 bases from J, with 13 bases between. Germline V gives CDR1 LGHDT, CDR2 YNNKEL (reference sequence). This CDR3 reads CASSPGQGNYEQYF. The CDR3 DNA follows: TGTGCCAGCAGCCCGGGACAAGGGAACTACGAGCAGTACTTC.

CDR3 residues: CASSDGTAGNTIYF. The CDR3 DNA is TGTGCCAGCAGTGACGGGACGGCTGGAAACACCATATATTTT. The V gene is TRBV25-1, the J gene TRBJ1-3, with a weak D call TRBD1 (5 bases). The CDR3 spans 14 residues. With 3 bases removed from V and 2 bases from J, the gap between germline ends came to 8 bases. Germline CDR1 MGHDK, CDR2 SYGVNS.

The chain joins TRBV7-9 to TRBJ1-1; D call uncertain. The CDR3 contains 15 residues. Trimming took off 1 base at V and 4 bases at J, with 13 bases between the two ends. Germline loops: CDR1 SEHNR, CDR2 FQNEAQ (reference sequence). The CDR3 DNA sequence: TGTGCCAGCAGCTTAGAGCCAGCTGGGCTCACTGAAGCTTTCTTT. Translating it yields CASSLEPAGLTEAFF.

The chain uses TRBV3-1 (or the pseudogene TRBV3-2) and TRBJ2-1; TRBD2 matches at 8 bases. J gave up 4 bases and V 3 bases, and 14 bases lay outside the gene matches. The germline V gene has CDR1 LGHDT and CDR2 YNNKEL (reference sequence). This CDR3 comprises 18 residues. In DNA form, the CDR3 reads TGTGCCAGCAGCCACTCATCCGTGATGAGCGGGGGATACAATGAGCAGTTCTTC. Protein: CASSHSSVMSGGYNEQFF.

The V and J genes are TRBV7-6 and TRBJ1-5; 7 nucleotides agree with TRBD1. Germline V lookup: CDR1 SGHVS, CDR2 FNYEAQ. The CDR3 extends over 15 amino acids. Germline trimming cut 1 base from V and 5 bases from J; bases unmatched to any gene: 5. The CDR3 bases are TGTGCCAGCAGCTTAGGGCCCACAGGGGATCAGCCCCAGCATTTT. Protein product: CASSLGPTGDQPQHF. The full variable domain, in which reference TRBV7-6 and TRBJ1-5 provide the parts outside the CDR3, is GAGVSQSPRYKVTKRGQDVALRCDPISGHVSLYWYRQALGQGPEFLTYFNYEAQQDKSGLPNDRFSAERPEGSISTLTIQRTEQRDSAMYRCASSLGPTGDQPQHFGDGTRLSIL.

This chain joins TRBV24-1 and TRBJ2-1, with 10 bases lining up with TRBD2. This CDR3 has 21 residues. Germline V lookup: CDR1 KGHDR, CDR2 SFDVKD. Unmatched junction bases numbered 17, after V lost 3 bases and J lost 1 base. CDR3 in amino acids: CATSDLQAGRPSGGSYNEQFF. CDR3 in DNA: TGTGCCACCAGTGATCTGCAGGCCGGTCGTCCTAGCGGGGGTTCCTACAATGAGCAGTTCTTC.

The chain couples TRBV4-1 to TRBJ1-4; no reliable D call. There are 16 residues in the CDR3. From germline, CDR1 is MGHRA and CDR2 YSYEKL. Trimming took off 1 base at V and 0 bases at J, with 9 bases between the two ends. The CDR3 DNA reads TGCGCCAGCAGCCAAGGCCCCGGGTCAACTAATGAAAAACTGTTTTTT. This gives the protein CASSQGPGSTNEKLFF.

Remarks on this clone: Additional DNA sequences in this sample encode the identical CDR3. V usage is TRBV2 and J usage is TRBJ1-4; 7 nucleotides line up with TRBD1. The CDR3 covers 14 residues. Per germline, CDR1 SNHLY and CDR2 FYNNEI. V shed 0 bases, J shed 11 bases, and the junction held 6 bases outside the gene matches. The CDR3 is CASSEARGTEKLFF. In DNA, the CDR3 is TGTGCCAGCAGTGAAGCGCGGGGGACAGAGAAACTGTTTTTT. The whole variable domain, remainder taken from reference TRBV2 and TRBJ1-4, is EPEVTQTPSHQVTQMGQEVILRCVPISNHLYFYWYRQILGQKVEFLVSFYNNEISEKSEIFDDQFSVERPDGSNFTLKIRSTKLEDSAMYFCASSEARGTEKLFFGSGTQLSVL.

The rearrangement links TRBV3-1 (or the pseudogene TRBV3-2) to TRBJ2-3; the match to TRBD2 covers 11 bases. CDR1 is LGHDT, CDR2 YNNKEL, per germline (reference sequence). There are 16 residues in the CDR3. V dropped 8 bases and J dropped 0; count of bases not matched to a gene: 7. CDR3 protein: CASQGTSGASTDTQYF. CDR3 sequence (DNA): TGTGCCAGCCAGGGGACTAGCGGCGCAAGCACAGATACGCAGTATTTT.

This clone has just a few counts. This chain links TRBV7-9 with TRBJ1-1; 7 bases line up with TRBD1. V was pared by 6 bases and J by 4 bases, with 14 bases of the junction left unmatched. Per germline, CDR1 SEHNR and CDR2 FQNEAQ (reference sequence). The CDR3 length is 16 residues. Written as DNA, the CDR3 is TGTGCCAGCAGGGATAACCGAAACAGGGGAGGCACTGAAGCTTTCTTT. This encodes CASRDNRNRGGTEAFF.

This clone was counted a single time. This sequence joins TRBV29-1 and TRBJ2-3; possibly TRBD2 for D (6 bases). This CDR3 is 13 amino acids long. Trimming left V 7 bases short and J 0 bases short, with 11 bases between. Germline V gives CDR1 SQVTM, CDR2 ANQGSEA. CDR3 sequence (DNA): TGCAGCGGATACACTAGCAGCACAGATACGCAGTATTTT. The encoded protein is CSGYTSSTDTQYF.

The CDR3 region is CASSEVRAGGNSPLHF. The CDR3 DNA reads TGTGCCAGCAGTGAAGTCAGGGCAGGGGGGAATTCACCCCTCCACTTT. This rearrangement joins TRBV6-1 to TRBJ1-6, with 7 bases matching TRBD1. V was clipped by 1 base and J by 7 bases; unmatched bases: 7. Germline loops: CDR1 MNHNS, CDR2 SASEGT. The CDR3 length is 16 residues.

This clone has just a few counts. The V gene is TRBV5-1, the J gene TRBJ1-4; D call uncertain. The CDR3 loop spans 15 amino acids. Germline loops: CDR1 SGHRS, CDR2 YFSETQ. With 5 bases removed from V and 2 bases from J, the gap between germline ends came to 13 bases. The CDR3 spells CASRARVRTNEKLFF. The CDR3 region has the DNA TGCGCCAGCAGGGCCCGCGTGCGCACTAATGAAAAACTGTTTTTT.

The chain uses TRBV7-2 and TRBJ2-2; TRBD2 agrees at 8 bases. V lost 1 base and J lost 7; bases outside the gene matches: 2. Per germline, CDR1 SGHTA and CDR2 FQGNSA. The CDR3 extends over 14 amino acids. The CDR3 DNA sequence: TGTGCCAGCAGCTTAGGACTAGCGAGCGGGGAGCTGTTTTTT. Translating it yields CASSLGLASGELFF.

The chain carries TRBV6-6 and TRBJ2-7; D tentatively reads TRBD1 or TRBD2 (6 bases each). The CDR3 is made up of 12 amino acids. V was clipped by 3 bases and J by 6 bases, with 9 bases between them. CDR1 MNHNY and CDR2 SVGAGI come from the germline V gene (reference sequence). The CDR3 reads CASSYGGREQYF. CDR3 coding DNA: TGTGCCAGCAGTTATGGGGGGCGCGAGCAGTACTTC.

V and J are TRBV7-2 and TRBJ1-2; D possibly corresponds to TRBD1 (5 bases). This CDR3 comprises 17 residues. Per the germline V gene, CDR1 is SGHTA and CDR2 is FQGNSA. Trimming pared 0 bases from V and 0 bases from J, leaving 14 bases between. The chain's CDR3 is CASSLAWGVVANYGYTF. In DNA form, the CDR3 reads TGTGCCAGCAGCTTAGCATGGGGGGTCGTTGCTAACTATGGCTACACCTTC.

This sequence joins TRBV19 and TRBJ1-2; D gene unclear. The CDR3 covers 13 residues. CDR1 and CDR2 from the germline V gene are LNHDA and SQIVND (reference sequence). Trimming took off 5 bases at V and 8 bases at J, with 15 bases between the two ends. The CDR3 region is CASSPGRAGGYTF. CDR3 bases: TGTGCCAGTAGTCCCGGACGCGCGGGCGGCTACACCTTC.

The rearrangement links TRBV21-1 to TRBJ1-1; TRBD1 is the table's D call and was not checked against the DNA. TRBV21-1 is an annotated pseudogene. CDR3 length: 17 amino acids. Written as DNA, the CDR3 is TGTGCCAGCAGCAAAGCGACTTTTGGACATCCCCAAGGTGAAGCTTTCTTT. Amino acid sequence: CASSKATFGHPQGEAFF.

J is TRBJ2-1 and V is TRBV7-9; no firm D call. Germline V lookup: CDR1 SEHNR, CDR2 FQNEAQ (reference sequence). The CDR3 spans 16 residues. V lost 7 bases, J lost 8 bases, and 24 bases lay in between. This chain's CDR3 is CASTKARTGRGDEQFF. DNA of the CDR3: TGTGCCAGCACCAAAGCACGGACCGGGCGAGGCGATGAGCAGTTCTTC. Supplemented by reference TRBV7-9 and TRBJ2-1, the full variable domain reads DTGVSQNPRHKITKRGQNVTFRCDPISEHNRLYWYRQTLGQGPEFLTYFQNEAQLEKSRLLSDRFSAERPKGSFSTLEIQRTEQGDSAMYLCASTKARTGRGDEQFFGPGTRLTVL.

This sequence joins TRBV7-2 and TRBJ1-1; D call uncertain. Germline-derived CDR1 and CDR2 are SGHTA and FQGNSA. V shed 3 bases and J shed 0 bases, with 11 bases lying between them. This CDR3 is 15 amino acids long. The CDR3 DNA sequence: TGTGCCAGCAGCTTGCAGGTGAGGGTGAACACTGAAGCTTTCTTT. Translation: CASSLQVRVNTEAFF. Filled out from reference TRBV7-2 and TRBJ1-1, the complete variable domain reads GAGVSQSPSNKVTEKGKDVELRCDPISGHTALYWYRQSLGQGLEFLIYFQGNSAPDKSGLPSDRFSAERTGGSVSTLTIQRTQQEDSAVYLCASSLQVRVNTEAFFGQGTRLTVV.

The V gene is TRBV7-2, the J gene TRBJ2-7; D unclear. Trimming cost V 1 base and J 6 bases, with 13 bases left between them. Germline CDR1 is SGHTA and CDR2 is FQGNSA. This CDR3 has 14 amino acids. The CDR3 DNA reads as TGTGCCAGCAGCTTAGTAGGGCAATTCGCCGAGCAGTACTTC. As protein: CASSLVGQFAEQYF.

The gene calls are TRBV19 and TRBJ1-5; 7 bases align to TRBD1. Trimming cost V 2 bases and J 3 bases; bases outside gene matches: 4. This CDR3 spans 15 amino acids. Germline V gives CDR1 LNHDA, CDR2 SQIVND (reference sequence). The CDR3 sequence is CASSIRQGDNQPQHF. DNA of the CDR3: TGTGCCAGTAGTATAAGGCAGGGGGACAATCAGCCCCAGCATTTT.

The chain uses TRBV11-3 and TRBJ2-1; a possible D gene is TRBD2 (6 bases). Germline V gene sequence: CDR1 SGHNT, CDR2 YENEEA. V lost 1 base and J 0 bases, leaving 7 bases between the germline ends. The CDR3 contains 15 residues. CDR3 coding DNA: TGTGCCAGCAGCTTAGGCGGGGTCTCCTACAATGAGCAGTTCTTC. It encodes CASSLGGVSYNEQFF.

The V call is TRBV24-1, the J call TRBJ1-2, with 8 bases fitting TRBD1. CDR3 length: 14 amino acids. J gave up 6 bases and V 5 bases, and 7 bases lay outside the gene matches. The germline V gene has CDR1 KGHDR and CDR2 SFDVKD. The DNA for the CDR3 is TGTGCCACCAGTGGATCAGGACAGGGTGATGGCTACACCTTC. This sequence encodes CATSGSGQGDGYTF.